This T cell receptor (beta chain) was recovered during a study (dated by TCRdb to 2012 to 2014). The sample was run on an Illumina Genome Analyzer IIx. The raw public data were reprocessed by TCRdb itself: fastp quality trimming at Q25, MiXCR clonotype calling, in-frame beta chains only. Each entry is one CDR3 protein sequence, shown with its most common DNA and genes. This sample is represented by roughly 6,400 distinct CDR3 sequences; around 32% of them were singletons. Roughly a fifth of the sample is held by the ten biggest clonotypes. As concerns this clonotype: The antigen this receptor binds is unknown. Base qualities were left out, and no much larger clone turns up one base away.

V was cut back by 8 bases and J by 2 bases, leaving a gap of 9 bases between them. The germline V gene yields SQVTM for CDR1 and ANQGSEA for CDR2. Spanning cysteine to phenylalanine, the CDR3 consists of 11 amino acids. Only CDR3 DNA is held: 33 bases, read in frame from base 1. The sample taken for sequencing was blood. The receptor was isolated from a human donor. The rearranged chain carries TRBV29-1 and TRBJ1-1; the D gene is unclear. The CDR3 sequence is CSLAENTEAFF. The DNA reads TGCAGCTTGGCCGAAAACACTGAAGCTTTCTTT.